This T cell receptor (beta chain) was found in a study of Graves' ophthalmopathy and Graves' hyperthyroidism. Study-wide results and limits: The authors also found most expanded thyroid clonotypes above 0.001 frequency in blood. As the model predicted ophthalmopathy progression, it achieved a sensitivity of around 71% and a specificity of around 76%.

Amplification of the TCR beta CDR3 regions used RNA transcripts (as template). Amplification began with first-round RT-PCR using HTBI primers, then second-round multiplex PCR was performed. TCRdb independently ran MiXCR on the multiplex PCR reads; one entry per CDR3 protein. Here the sample spans under 250,000 distinct CDR3 sequences, around a fifth being singletons. With regard to this clonotype: Its antigen is not identified.

The sequence derives from a woman aged 45-65 years with Graves' ophthalmopathy. Material: peripheral blood.

The CDR3 loop is CASSYRTEYNEQYF. The CDR3 DNA follows: TGTGCCAGCAGTTACAGGACAGAGTATAACGAGCAGTACTTC. The rearrangement joins TRBV6-5 to TRBJ2-7; D might be TRBD1 (6 bases). The length of the CDR3 is 14 residues. The germline CDR1 and CDR2 sequences are MNHEY and SVGAGI. V dropped 2 bases and J dropped 5 bases, with 13 bases sitting between them.